This T cell receptor (beta chain) stems from a study of cytomegalovirus exposure and HLA in healthy donors. General study points: Earlier analysis yielded a pattern in which most TCR beta V segments were productive about 87% or about 30% of the time.

The study ran its PCR with 60 Vbeta and 13 Jbeta primers. Profiled with immunoSEQ multiplex PCR; TCRdb holds only in-frame clones, not every one. The table includes 75,000 to 95,000 clones, about 66% detected once. About this clone: Its target is unknown.

Per germline, CDR1 MNHEY and CDR2 SMNVEV (reference sequence). The V end lost 3 bases, the J end lost 5 bases, and 11 bases lay between the germline ends. The CDR3 contains 13 residues. The origin of this receptor is a woman aged 45 to 65 in good health and CMV-seropositive. Sample: PBMCs. V is TRBV27 and J is TRBJ2-7; the D gene is possibly TRBD2 (6 bases). Here the CDR3 DNA reads TGTGCCAGCAGTTTGGTGTGGGGGGACGAGCAGTACTTC. The encoded protein is CASSLVWGDEQYF.